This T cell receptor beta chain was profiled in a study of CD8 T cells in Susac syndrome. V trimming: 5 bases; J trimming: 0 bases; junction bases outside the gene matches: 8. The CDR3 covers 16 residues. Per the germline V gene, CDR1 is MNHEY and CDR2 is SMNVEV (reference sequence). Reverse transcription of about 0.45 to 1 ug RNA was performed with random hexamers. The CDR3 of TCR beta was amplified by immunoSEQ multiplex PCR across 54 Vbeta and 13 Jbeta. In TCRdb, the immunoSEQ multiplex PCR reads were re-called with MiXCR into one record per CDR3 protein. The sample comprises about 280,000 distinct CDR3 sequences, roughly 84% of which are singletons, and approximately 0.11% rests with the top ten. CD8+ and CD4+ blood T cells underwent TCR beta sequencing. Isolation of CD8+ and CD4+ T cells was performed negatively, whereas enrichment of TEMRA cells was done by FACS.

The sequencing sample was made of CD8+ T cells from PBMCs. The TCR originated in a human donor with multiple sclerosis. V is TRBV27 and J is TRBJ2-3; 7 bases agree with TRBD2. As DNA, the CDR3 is TGTGCCAGCAGTCCCTCGTCAGCGGGGAGCACAGATACGCAGTATTTT. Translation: CASSPSSAGSTDTQYF.